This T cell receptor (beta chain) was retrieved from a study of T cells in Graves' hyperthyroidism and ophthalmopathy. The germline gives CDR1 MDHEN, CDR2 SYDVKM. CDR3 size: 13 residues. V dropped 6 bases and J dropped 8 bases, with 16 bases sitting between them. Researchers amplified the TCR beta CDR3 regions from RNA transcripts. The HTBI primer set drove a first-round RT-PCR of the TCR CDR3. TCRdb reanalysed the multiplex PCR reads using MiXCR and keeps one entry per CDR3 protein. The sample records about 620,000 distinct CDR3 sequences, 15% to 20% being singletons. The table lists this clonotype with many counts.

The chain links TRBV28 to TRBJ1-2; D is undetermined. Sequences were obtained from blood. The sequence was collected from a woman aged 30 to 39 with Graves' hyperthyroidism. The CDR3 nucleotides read TGTGCCAGCAGCCCCGGAGCTCCGAGCGGCTACACCTTC. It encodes CASSPGAPSGYTF.